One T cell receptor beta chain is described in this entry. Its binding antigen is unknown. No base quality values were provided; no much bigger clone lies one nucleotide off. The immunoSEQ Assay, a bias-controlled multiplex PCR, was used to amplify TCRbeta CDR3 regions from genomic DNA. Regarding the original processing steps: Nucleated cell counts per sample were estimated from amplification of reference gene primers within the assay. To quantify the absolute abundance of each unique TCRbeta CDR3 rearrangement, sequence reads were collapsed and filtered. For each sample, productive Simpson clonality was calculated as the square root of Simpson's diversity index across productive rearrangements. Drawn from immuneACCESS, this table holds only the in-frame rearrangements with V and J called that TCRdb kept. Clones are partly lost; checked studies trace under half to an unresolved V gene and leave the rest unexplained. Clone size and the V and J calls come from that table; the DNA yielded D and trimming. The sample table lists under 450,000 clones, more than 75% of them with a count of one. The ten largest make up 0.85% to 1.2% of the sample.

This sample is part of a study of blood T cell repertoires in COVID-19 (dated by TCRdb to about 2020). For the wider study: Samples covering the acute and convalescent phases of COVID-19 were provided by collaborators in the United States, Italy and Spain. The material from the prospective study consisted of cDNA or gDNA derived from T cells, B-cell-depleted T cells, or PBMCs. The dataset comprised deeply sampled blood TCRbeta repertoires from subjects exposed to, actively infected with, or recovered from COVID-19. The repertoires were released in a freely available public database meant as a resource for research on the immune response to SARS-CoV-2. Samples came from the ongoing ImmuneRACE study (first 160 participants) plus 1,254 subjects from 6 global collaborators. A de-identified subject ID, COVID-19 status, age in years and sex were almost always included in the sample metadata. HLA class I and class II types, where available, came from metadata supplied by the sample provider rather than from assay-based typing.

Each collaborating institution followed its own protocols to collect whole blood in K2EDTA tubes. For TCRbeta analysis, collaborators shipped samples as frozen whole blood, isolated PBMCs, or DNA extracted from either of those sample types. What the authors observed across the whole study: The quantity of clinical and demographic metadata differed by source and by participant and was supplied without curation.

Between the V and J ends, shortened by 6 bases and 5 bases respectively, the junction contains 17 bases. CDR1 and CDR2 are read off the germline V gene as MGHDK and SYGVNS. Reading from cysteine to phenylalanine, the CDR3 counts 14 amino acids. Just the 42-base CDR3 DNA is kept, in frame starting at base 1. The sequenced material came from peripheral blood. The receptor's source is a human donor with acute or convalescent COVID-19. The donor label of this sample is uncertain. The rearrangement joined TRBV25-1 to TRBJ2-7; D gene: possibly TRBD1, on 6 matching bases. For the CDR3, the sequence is CASSPRGSGDEQYF. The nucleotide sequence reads TGTGCCAGCAGCCCCAGGGGTAGTGGTGACGAGCAGTACTTC.